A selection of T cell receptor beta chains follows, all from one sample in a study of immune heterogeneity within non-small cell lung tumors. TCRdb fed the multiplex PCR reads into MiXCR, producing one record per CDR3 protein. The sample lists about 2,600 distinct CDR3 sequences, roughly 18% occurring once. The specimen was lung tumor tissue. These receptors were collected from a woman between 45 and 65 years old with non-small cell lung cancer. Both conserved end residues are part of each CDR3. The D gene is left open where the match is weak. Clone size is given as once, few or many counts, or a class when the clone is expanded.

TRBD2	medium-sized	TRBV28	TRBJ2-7	CASSLPSGTQSGQYF	TGTGCCAGCAGTTTGCCTAGCGGGACCCAGTCCGGGCAGTACTTC
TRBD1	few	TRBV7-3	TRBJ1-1	CASSLMGQGMNTEAFF	TGTGCCAGCAGCTTAATGGGACAGGGGATGAACACTGAAGCTTTCTTT
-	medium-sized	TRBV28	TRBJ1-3	CASSLPAYSGNTIYF	TGTGCCAGCAGTTTGCCGGCGTACTCTGGAAACACCATATATTTT
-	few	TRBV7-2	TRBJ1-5	CASSLATGQNQPQHF	TGTGCCAGCAGCTTAGCGACAGGCCAGAATCAGCCCCAGCATTTT
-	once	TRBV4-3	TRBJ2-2	CASSQVFPFGGPPLGGELFF	TGCGCCAGCAGCCAAGTCTTCCCCTTTGGGGGGCCCCCTCTGGGCGGGGAGCTGTTTTTT
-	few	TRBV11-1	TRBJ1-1	CASLGTGTEAFF	TGTGCCAGCTTAGGAACGGGGACTGAAGCTTTCTTT
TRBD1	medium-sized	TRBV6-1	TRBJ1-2	CASSVRDRGYGYTF	TGTGCCAGCAGTGTCCGGGACAGGGGCTATGGCTACACCTTC
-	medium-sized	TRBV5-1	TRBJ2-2	CASGDANTGELFF	TGCGCCAGCGGGGACGCGAACACCGGGGAGCTGTTTTTT
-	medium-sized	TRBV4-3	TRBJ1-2	CASSQEGNYGYTF	TGCGCCAGCAGCCAAGAGGGTAACTATGGCTACACCTTC
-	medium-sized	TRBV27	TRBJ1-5	CASGREEGNQPQHF	TGTGCCAGCGGTAGGGAGGAAGGCAATCAGCCCCAGCATTTT
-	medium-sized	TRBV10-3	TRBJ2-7	CATGVQAVEQYF	TGTGCCACCGGGGTTCAGGCCGTCGAGCAGTACTTC
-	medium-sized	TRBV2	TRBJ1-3	CASSEALGAFSGNTIYF	TGTGCCAGCAGTGAAGCGCTTGGGGCCTTCTCTGGAAACACCATATATTTT
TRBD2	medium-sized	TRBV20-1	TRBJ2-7	CSARDPLRGSSYEQYF	TGCAGTGCTAGAGACCCCCTCCGCGGGAGTAGCTACGAGCAGTACTTC
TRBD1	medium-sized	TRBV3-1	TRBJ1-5	CASSQGDRGQPQHF	TGTGCCAGCAGCCAAGGAGACAGGGGGCAGCCCCAGCATTTT
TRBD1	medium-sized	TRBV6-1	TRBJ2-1	CASSSPSGQGGNEQFF	TGTGCCAGCAGTTCTCCTTCGGGACAGGGGGGAAATGAGCAGTTCTTC
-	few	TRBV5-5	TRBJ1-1	CASSSTGTPNTEAFF	TGTGCCAGCAGCTCGACCGGGACACCGAACACTGAAGCTTTCTTT